The entry below gives a single T cell receptor beta chain sequence along with its context. V shed 5 bases, J shed 5 bases, and the junction held 7 bases outside the gene matches. The V gene's germline CDR1 is SEHNR and CDR2 FQNEAQ (reference sequence). This CDR3 has 14 amino acids. TCRdb's copy holds only in-frame clones and misses some; the assay was immunoSEQ multiplex PCR. The sample records nearly 400,000 clones, roughly nine tenths being singletons. These data belong to a study of blood T cell repertoires in COVID-19. Sequenced: PBMCs or T cells enriched from blood (not recorded which). This receptor was obtained from a woman aged 25 to 39 who had recovered from COVID-19. The chain recombines TRBV7-9 with TRBJ1-1; 8 positions match TRBD1. CDR3 sequence (DNA): TGTGCCAGCAGCGGGACAGGTAGTCGGACTGAAGCTTTCTTT. Protein: CASSGTGSRTEAFF.